This record looks at one TCR beta chain sequence and its context. The data belong to a study of technical replicates of blood from four donors. Method: immunoSEQ multiplex PCR; TCRdb's copy keeps in-frame clones and lacks some. Altogether tens of thousands of clones are present, about 96% being singletons, with the ten largest covering 0.37%. This TCR came from a human donor in good health. Material for sequencing was T cells isolated from PBMCs.

In DNA, the CDR3 is TGTGCCAGCAGTTTCCCAGCCGGGACAGGGAGGAATGAGCAGTTCTTC. Translated: CASSFPAGTGRNEQFF. The rearrangement joins TRBV28 to TRBJ2-1; 9 bases agree with TRBD1. Looked up from germline, CDR1 is MDHEN and CDR2 is SYDVKM. The CDR3 totals 16 residues. The ends lost 3 bases at V and 7 bases at J; junction bases unmatched: 10.